The 31 T cell receptor beta chains below come from one sample, sequenced in a study of circulating and synovial CD4+ cells in juvenile arthritis. Sequencing was performed with immunoSEQ multiplex PCR; in TCRdb, only in-frame clones are kept and a portion is missing. The data show about 1,600 clones, 95% to 97% seen once. Sequencing was performed on CD4+ T cells from synovial fluid. The receptors derive from a human donor with juvenile idiopathic arthritis.

The chain recombines TRBV7-9 with TRBJ1-1; TRBD1 is a possible D gene (5 bases). Germline CDR1 and CDR2: SEHNR and FQNEAQ (reference sequence). The ends were cut back, 1 base at V and 4 bases at J, with 7 bases in the middle. The CDR3 has 13 amino acids. CDR3 loop: CASSLETGTEAFF. The CDR3 bases are TGTGCCAGCAGCTTAGAAACAGGCACTGAAGCTTTCTTT.

V and J are TRBV30 and TRBJ1-1, with 12 bases aligning to TRBD1. Germline V gene sequence: CDR1 GTSNPN, CDR2 SVGIG (reference sequence). The V segment lost 4 bases and the J segment 5 bases; nucleotides outside the gene matches: 17. The CDR3 consists of 18 residues. Here the CDR3 reads CAWNPTSGQGAGGTEAFF. The CDR3, as DNA: TGTGCCTGGAATCCTACCTCGGGACAGGGGGCTGGGGGAACTGAAGCTTTCTTT. Based on the CDR3 plus reference TRBV30 and TRBJ1-1, the full variable domain is SQTIHQWPATLVQPVGSPLSLECTVEGTSNPNLYWYRQAAGRGLQLLFYSVGIGQISSEVPQNLSASRPQDRQFILSSKKLLLSDSGFYLCAWNPTSGQGAGGTEAFFGQGTRLTVV.

This clone has just one count. The CDR3 reads CASSEEAGPSRGQFF. Written as DNA, the CDR3 is TGTGCCAGCAGTGAAGAGGCGGGGCCCTCGCGGGGGCAGTTCTTC. V is TRBV6-1 and J is TRBJ2-1, with a tentative D call TRBD2 (6 bases). Per germline, CDR1 MNHNS and CDR2 SASEGT. V lost 1 base and J 12 bases, leaving 19 bases between the germline ends. CDR3 length equals 15 residues.

J is TRBJ2-5 and V is TRBV5-1; no clear D. The CDR3 runs to 14 residues. V shed 4 bases and J shed 1 base, with 11 bases lying between them. CDR1 and CDR2 from the germline V gene are SGHRS and YFSETQ. The CDR3 DNA sequence: TGCGCCAGCAGCCACTGGCCTAGCCAAGAGACCCAGTACTTC. Protein sequence: CASSHWPSQETQYF.

The V and J genes are TRBV30 and TRBJ1-6; tentatively, D is TRBD1 (5 bases). V was trimmed by 2 bases and J by 7 bases, leaving 21 bases between them. Germline CDR1 reads GTSNPN; CDR2 reads SVGIG (reference sequence). The CDR3 contains 17 residues. The CDR3 coding sequence is TGTGCCTGGAGTCCTGGGTCCGGGGGGGTCGGGAATTCACCCCTCCACTTT. Translated: CAWSPGSGGVGNSPLHF.

The gene calls are TRBV19 and TRBJ1-1; D gene uncertain. CDR1 and CDR2 (germline): LNHDA, SQIVND (reference sequence). This CDR3 region has 14 residues. Trimming removed 10 bases from V and 1 base from J, with 16 bases in between. The CDR3 here is CATRNLEGNTEAFF. CDR3 coding DNA: TGTGCCACCAGAAACTTAGAGGGGAACACTGAAGCTTTCTTT.

The CDR3 spells CASSLDGGRTDTQYF. The CDR3 region has the DNA TGTGCCAGCAGCTTAGACGGCGGGCGCACAGATACGCAGTATTTT. The chain has TRBV11-2 and TRBJ2-3, with D possibly being TRBD2 (5 bases). V was shortened by 0 bases and J by 1 base, with 8 bases between the two germline ends. CDR3 length equals 15 residues. The germline gives CDR1 SGHAT, CDR2 FQNNGV.

The chain recombines TRBV19 with TRBJ1-1; the match to TRBD1 covers 8 bases. J lost 0 bases, V lost 4 bases, and 7 bases had no gene match. The germline V gene encodes CDR1 LNHDA and CDR2 SQIVND (reference sequence). The CDR3 consists of 16 residues. In nucleotides, the CDR3 is TGTGCCAGTAGTAAAGGGGACAGGTATTTGAACACTGAAGCTTTCTTT. Its protein is CASSKGDRYLNTEAFF.

Remarks on this clone: At one end the junction does not follow the germline gene, possibly because of a read error. The rearrangement links TRBV10-3 to TRBJ1-6, with 9 nucleotides matching TRBD1. The germline CDR1 and CDR2 sequences are ENHRY and SYGVKD. The CDR3 spans 15 residues. CDR3 nucleotide sequence: TGTGCCATCAGTGTGGGACAGGGCGAAAATTCCCCCCTCCACTTT. It yields the protein CAISVGQGENSPLHF.

The genes are TRBV6-5 and TRBJ1-2; 7 bases are shared with TRBD1. The trim removed 6 bases at V and 6 bases at J, leaving 10 bases unmatched. The CDR3 has 14 residues. The germline V gene encodes CDR1 MNHEY and CDR2 SVGAGI. The CDR3 region is CASRTTGRLNGYTF. The CDR3 region has the DNA TGTGCCAGCAGGACGACAGGGAGATTGAATGGCTACACCTTC.

The chain joins TRBV27 to TRBJ1-2, with D tentatively TRBD1 (6 bases). V was cut by 3 bases and J by 7 bases, with 18 bases left in between. Germline V gene lookup returns CDR1 MNHEY and CDR2 SMNVEV (reference sequence). The CDR3 spans 15 residues. CDR3 protein: CASSLSQGKLGGYTF. The DNA for the CDR3 is TGTGCCAGCAGTTTGTCTCAGGGGAAATTGGGTGGCTACACCTTC.

This clone appeared a single time. The chain uses TRBV10-3 and TRBJ2-7; 9 bases match TRBD1. This CDR3 contains 15 residues. V shed 2 bases and J 7 bases; nucleotides not matched to a gene: 9. CDR1 and CDR2 (germline): ENHRY, SYGVKD. In nucleotides, the CDR3 is TGTGCCATCAGTGAGGCCGGGACAGGGACCCAAGAGCAGTACTTC. This codes for CAISEAGTGTQEQYF.

This rearrangement joins TRBV19 to TRBJ2-7; TRBD2 agrees at 11 bases. V dropped 1 base and J dropped 5; count of bases not matched to a gene: 7. Germline-derived CDR1 and CDR2 are LNHDA and SQIVND (reference sequence). CDR3 length: 16 amino acids. CDR3 nucleotide sequence: TGTGCCAGTAGTATAGGCGGTAGCGGGAGGGCCGACGAGCAGTACTTC. Translating it yields CASSIGGSGRADEQYF.

V and J are TRBV28 and TRBJ2-7; 11 positions agree with TRBD1. The CDR3 sequence is 18 residues long. Germline V gene sequence: CDR1 MDHEN, CDR2 SYDVKM. The ends lost 6 bases at V and 2 bases at J; junction bases unmatched: 15. The CDR3 nucleotides read TGTGCCAGCAGGGACAGGGGGCGGATTGGCGGGCCCCCCTACGAGCAGTACTTC. Its translation: CASRDRGRIGGPPYEQYF.

The chain uses TRBV28 and TRBJ2-6; 7 positions agree with TRBD1. This CDR3 spans 16 amino acids. V was pared by 3 bases and J by 0 bases, with 2 bases of the junction left unmatched. Germline values: CDR1 MDHEN, CDR2 SYDVKM. CDR3 region: CASSLAGGSGANVLTF. The CDR3 nucleotides are TGTGCCAGCAGTTTGGCAGGGGGCTCTGGGGCCAACGTCCTGACTTTC.

The chain joins TRBV9 to TRBJ1-2, with D maybe TRBD1 (5 bases). CDR1 is SGDLS and CDR2 is YYNGEE in the germline V gene. V lost 6 bases and J 3 bases, leaving 15 bases between the germline ends. CDR3 length: 14 amino acids. CDR3 protein: CASNPGGRDYGYTF. The DNA of the CDR3 is TGTGCCAGCAACCCCGGGGGTAGGGACTATGGCTACACCTTC.

The rearrangement links TRBV28 to TRBJ1-1; 8 bases are a match to TRBD1. With 1 base clipped from V and 5 bases from J, the junction kept 6 bases outside the gene matches. Germline V lookup: CDR1 MDHEN, CDR2 SYDVKM. CDR3 length equals 15 residues. The CDR3 here is CASSLYTTGDTEAFF. The CDR3 region has the DNA TGTGCCAGCAGTTTATATACGACAGGGGATACTGAAGCTTTCTTT.

The V call is TRBV9, the J call TRBJ2-7; 7 bases are shared with TRBD2. The CDR3 totals 15 residues. Unmatched junction bases numbered 7, after V lost 0 bases and J lost 4 bases. Germline V gives CDR1 SGDLS, CDR2 YYNGEE. The CDR3 region is CASSVAAGRRYEQYF. The CDR3 nucleotides read TGTGCCAGCAGCGTAGCTGCCGGGAGGAGATACGAGCAGTACTTC.

The DNA of the CDR3 is TGTGCCACCAACCGACTAGCGGACAACACCGGGGAGCTGTTTTTT. Protein: CATNRLADNTGELFF. The rearrangement uses TRBV19 and TRBJ2-2; 9 nucleotides line up with TRBD2. Germline CDR1 and CDR2: LNHDA and SQIVND (reference sequence). Unmatched junction bases numbered 8, after V lost 10 bases and J lost 2 bases. This CDR3 has 15 residues.

J is TRBJ2-3 and V is TRBV7-9; TRBD2 might be the D (6 bases). Trimming removed 5 bases at V and 6 bases at J, with 9 bases between. This CDR3 has 12 residues. Germline CDR1 reads SEHNR; CDR2 reads FQNEAQ (reference sequence). The CDR3 reads CASSERGDTQYF. Here the CDR3 DNA reads TGTGCCAGCAGCGAACGGGGGGATACGCAGTATTTT. Together with reference TRBV7-9 and TRBJ2-3, the CDR3 gives the full variable domain: DTGVSQNPRHKITKRGQNVTFRCDPISEHNRLYWYRQTLGQGPEFLTYFQNEAQLEKSRLLSDRFSAERPKGSFSTLEIQRTEQGDSAMYLCASSERGDTQYFGPGTRLTVL.

With respect to this clone: At one end the junction does not follow the germline gene, possibly because of a read error. The chain uses TRBV27 and TRBJ2-7; 14 positions agree with TRBD2. Per germline, CDR1 MNHEY and CDR2 SMNVEV (reference sequence). The CDR3 is 15 amino acids. The CDR3 DNA sequence: TGTGCCAGCAGTAGGTCCGGGACTAGCGGGAGCTCGGTGAACTTC. Translated: CASSRSGTSGSSVNF.

This clone occurred once. CDR3 region: CASSPPGLVNYEQYF. As DNA, the CDR3 is TGTGCCAGCTCACCACCGGGCCTGGTTAATTACGAGCAGTACTTC. The rearrangement uses TRBV18 and TRBJ2-7; D ambiguous. V lost 0 bases to trimming and J lost 4 bases, with 13 bases between them. Looked up from germline, CDR1 is KGHSH and CDR2 is LQKENI. This CDR3 comprises 15 residues. Supplemented by reference TRBV18 and TRBJ2-7, the full variable domain reads NAGVMQNPRHLVRRRGQEARLRCSPMKGHSHVYWYRQLPEEGLKFMVYLQKENIIDESGMPKERFSAEFPKEGPSILRIQQVVRGDSAAYFCASSPPGLVNYEQYFGPGTRLTVT.

The chain recombines TRBV29-1 with TRBJ1-2, with TRBD1 matching 11 bases. The CDR3 spans 14 residues. Germline V gives CDR1 SQVTM, CDR2 ANQGSEA. Trimming at V came to 6 bases and at J to 3 bases, leaving 6 bases not matched to a gene. The CDR3: CSVDPGQGDYGYTF. The CDR3 DNA is TGCAGCGTGGACCCGGGACAGGGGGACTATGGCTACACCTTC.

The chain carries TRBV11-1 and TRBJ2-1; the D gene is possibly TRBD2 (6 bases). V lost 5 bases and J lost 7, with 15 bases in between. CDR1 is SGHAT, CDR2 FQDESV, per germline (reference sequence). This CDR3 is 14 amino acids long. The CDR3 DNA follows: TGTGCCAGCAGCCCAGACGGACTAAGGAATGAGCAGTTCTTC. This encodes CASSPDGLRNEQFF.

This chain joins TRBV28 and TRBJ1-1, with D perhaps matching TRBD1 (6 bases). The CDR3 is 16 amino acids. V lost 8 bases and J lost 3, with 22 bases in between. From germline, CDR1 is MDHEN and CDR2 SYDVKM. The CDR3 region has the DNA TGTGCCAGCGGCTTACAGGGCCTGTGGGGCGACACTGAAGCTTTCTTT. Translation: CASGLQGLWGDTEAFF.

The chain recombines TRBV21-1 with TRBJ2-7; the table's D call, TRBD2, has no DNA check behind it. TRBV21-1 is marked as a pseudogene. This CDR3 has 15 amino acids. The CDR3, as DNA: TGTGCCAGCAGCAAATTTGGGCGGGAGAGCTACGAGCAGTACTTC. This encodes CASSKFGRESYEQYF.

The chain employs TRBV5-1 and TRBJ1-4; D unresolved. Germline V gives CDR1 SGHRS, CDR2 YFSETQ. With 4 bases removed from V and 0 bases from J, the gap between germline ends came to 7 bases. This CDR3 comprises 14 residues. Written as DNA, the CDR3 is TGCGCCAGCAGCCCCGGGACAACTAATGAAAAACTGTTTTTT. This sequence encodes CASSPGTTNEKLFF.

The chain links TRBV14 to TRBJ1-2; 9 bases are shared with TRBD1. Per germline, CDR1 SGHDN and CDR2 FVKESK. Losses at the gene ends were 6 bases for V and 8 bases for J; bases not matched to a gene: 7. This CDR3 spans 13 amino acids. CDR3 residues: CASSRDRAGGYTF. CDR3 DNA: TGTGCCAGCAGTCGGGACAGGGCGGGGGGCTACACCTTC.

This chain connects TRBV30 to TRBJ2-1, with 8 positions matching TRBD2. This CDR3 spans 15 amino acids. Germline CDR1 reads GTSNPN; CDR2 reads SVGIG (reference sequence). V was clipped by 5 bases and J by 3 bases; unmatched bases: 9. Written as DNA, the CDR3 is TGTGCCTGGGTGGGGGGGGGACTAGTCTACAATGAGCAGTTCTTC. It yields the protein CAWVGGGLVYNEQFF.

The chain uses TRBV11-3 and TRBJ2-5; 12 bases line up with TRBD2. The junction had 7 bases not matched to a gene; V was cut back by 6 bases and J by 5 bases. The CDR3 sequence is 15 residues long. Germline CDR1 reads SGHNT; CDR2 reads YENEEA. The CDR3 DNA reads TGTGCCAGCAGTGTCCGACTAGCGGGAGTGGAGACCCAGTACTTC. Translated: CASSVRLAGVETQYF.

V is TRBV30 and J is TRBJ2-3, with a weak D call TRBD2 (5 bases). The CDR3 covers 13 residues. Germline V gene data show CDR1 as GTSNPN and CDR2 as SVGIG (reference sequence). V gave up 7 bases and J gave up 0 bases, with 11 bases separating them. CDR3: CAFTRGSTDTQYF. The CDR3 bases are TGTGCCTTTACTAGAGGGAGCACAGATACGCAGTATTTT.